This T cell receptor (beta chain) was retrieved from a study of CD8+ T cells in alopecia areata. Study conclusions and caveats: With patients, TCR sharing proved less clear than in mice, a difference possibly related to HLA.

Concerning this clone itself: Antigen unknown.

After isolation, RNA underwent reverse transcription to generate cDNA as the sequencing template. TCRdb keeps only in-frame clones here, not all; method: immunoSEQ multiplex PCR. There are more than 200,000 clones in the sample; approximately 67% occur only once, and more than 0.95% lies in the top ten. Described treatment: oral pan-JAK inhibitor, 5-10 mg twice daily. This CDR3 spans 16 amino acids. Trimming cost V 4 bases and J 6 bases, with 19 bases left between them. Germline V lookup: CDR1 SGHDN, CDR2 FVKESK. The origin of this receptor is a human donor with alopecia areata. This chain uses TRBV14 with TRBJ1-5; TRBD1 might be the D (6 bases). Material: CD4+ T cells sorted from blood, obtained at week 44, from a patient treated with tofacitinib. CDR3 region: CASSPLQGRGIQPQHF. For the CDR3, the DNA is TGTGCCAGCAGCCCACTACAGGGACGAGGTATTCAGCCCCAGCATTTT. Based on the CDR3 plus reference TRBV14 and TRBJ1-5, the full variable domain is EAGVTQFPSHSVIEKGQTVTLRCDPISGHDNLYWYRRVMGKEIKFLLHFVKESKQDESGMPNNRFLAERTGGTYSTLKVQPAELEDSGVYFCASSPLQGRGIQPQHFGDGTRLSIL.